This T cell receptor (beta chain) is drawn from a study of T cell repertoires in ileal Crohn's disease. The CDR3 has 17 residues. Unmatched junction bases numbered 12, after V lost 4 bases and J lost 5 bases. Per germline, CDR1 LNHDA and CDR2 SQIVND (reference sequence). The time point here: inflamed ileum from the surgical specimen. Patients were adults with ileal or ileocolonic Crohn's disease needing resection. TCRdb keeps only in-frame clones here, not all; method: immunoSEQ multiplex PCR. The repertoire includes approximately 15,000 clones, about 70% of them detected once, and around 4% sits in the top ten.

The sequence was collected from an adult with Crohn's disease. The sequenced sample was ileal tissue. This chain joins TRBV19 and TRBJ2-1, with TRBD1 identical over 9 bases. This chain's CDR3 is CASSTVTGTGRNNEQFF. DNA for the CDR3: TGTGCCAGTAGTACCGTTACCGGGACAGGGCGCAACAATGAGCAGTTCTTC.